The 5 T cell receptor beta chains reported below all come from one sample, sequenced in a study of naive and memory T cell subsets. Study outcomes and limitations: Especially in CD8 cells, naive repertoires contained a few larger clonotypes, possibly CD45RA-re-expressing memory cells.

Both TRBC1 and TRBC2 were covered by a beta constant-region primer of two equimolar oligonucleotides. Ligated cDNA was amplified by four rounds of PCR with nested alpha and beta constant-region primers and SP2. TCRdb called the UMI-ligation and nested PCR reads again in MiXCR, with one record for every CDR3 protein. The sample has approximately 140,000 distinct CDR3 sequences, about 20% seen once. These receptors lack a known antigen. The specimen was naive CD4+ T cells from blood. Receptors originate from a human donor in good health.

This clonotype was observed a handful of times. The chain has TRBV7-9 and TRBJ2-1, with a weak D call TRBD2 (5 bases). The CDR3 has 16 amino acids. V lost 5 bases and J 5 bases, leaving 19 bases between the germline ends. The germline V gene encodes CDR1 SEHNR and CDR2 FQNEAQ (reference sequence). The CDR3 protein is CASSPSSVIKDNEQFF. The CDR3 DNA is TGTGCCAGCAGCCCGAGTAGCGTAATCAAAGACAATGAGCAGTTCTTC. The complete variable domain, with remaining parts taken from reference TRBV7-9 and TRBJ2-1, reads DTGVSQNPRHKITKRGQNVTFRCDPISEHNRLYWYRQTLGQGPEFLTYFQNEAQLEKSRLLSDRFSAERPKGSFSTLEIQRTEQGDSAMYLCASSPSSVIKDNEQFFGPGTRLTVL.

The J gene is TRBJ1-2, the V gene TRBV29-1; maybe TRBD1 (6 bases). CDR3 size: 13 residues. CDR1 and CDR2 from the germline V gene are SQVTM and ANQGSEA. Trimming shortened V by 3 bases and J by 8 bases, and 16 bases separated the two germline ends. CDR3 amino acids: CSVDRRGVLGYTF. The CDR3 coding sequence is TGCAGCGTTGATCGCAGGGGCGTCTTAGGCTACACCTTC.

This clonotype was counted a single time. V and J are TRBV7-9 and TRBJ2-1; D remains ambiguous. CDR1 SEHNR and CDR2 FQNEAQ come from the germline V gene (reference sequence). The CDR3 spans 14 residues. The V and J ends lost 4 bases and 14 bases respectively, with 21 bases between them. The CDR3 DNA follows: TGTGCCAGCAGCTCCGGAATCTATTCAGGCTACGAGTTCTTC. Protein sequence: CASSSGIYSGYEFF.

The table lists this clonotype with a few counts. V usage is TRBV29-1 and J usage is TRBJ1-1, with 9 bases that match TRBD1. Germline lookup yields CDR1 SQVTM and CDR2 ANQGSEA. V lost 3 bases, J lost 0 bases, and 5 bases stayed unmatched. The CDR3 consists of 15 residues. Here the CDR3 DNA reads TGCAGCGTTGACCCGGGACAGGGAATGAACACTGAAGCTTTCTTT. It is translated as CSVDPGQGMNTEAFF.

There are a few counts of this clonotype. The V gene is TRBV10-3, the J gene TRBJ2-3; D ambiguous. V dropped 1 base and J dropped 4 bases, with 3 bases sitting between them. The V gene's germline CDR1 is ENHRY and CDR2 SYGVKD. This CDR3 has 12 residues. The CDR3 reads CAISEFPDTQYF. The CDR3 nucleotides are TGTGCCATCAGTGAGTTCCCAGATACGCAGTATTTT.